Presented here are 16 T cell receptor beta chains from one specimen sequenced in a study of OX40 agonist ivuxolimab in advanced cancers. Produced via immunoSEQ multiplex PCR; TCRdb's table is partial and in-frame only. The sample carries around 38,000 clones, approximately 82% recorded once. Sequencing used CD4+ or CD8+ T cells sorted from blood, obtained in a trial of the OX40 agonist ivuxolimab. These receptors were obtained from an adult with an advanced solid tumor such as melanoma, head and neck, liver or kidney cancer.

The gene calls are TRBV10-3 and TRBJ2-3; 9 nucleotides agree with TRBD1. V shed 6 bases and J 5 bases; nucleotides not matched to a gene: 9. The germline V gene has CDR1 ENHRY and CDR2 SYGVKD. The CDR3 loop spans 15 amino acids. CDR3: CAIRPGTGIKDTQYF. Here the CDR3 DNA reads TGTGCCATCAGGCCCGGGACAGGGATTAAAGATACGCAGTATTTT.

This chain uses TRBV5-3 with TRBJ2-1; D uncertain. TRBV5-3 is recorded as an ORF, its role being uncertain. The length of the CDR3 is 13 residues. V gave up 8 bases and J gave up 2 bases, with 11 bases separating them. CDR3 nucleotide sequence: TGTGCCAGCGAGTTAGAACCCTACAATGAGCAGTTCTTC. This translates into CASELEPYNEQFF.

This chain joins TRBV7-7 and TRBJ2-2; the match to TRBD1 covers 8 bases. The junction had 2 bases not matched to a gene; V was cut back by 5 bases and J by 0 bases. There are 15 residues in the CDR3. CDR1 is SSHAT and CDR2 is FNYEAQ in the germline V gene (reference sequence). The CDR3 DNA reads as TGTGCCAGCAGCCTGGGACAGGCGAACACCGGGGAGCTGTTTTTT. Protein sequence: CASSLGQANTGELFF.

The rearrangement uses TRBV7-2 and TRBJ1-1; weak D call: TRBD1 (6 bases). There are 14 residues in the CDR3. V dropped 5 bases and J dropped 4 bases, with 14 bases sitting between them. Germline CDR1 SGHTA, CDR2 FQGNSA. CDR3 amino acids: CASSPQGIGTEAFF. As DNA, the CDR3 is TGTGCCAGCAGCCCCCAGGGGATCGGCACTGAAGCTTTCTTT.

This rearrangement joins TRBV19 to TRBJ1-2; tentatively, D is TRBD1 (5 bases). CDR1 is LNHDA and CDR2 is SQIVND in the germline V gene (reference sequence). The CDR3 contains 12 residues. Trimming cost V 4 bases and J 13 bases, with 16 bases left between them. The CDR3 loop reads CASSTTVWQATF. DNA for the CDR3: TGTGCCAGTAGTACGACAGTTTGGCAAGCCACCTTC.

The V call is TRBV2, the J call TRBJ1-1; no firm D call. The V end lost 9 bases, the J end lost 1 base, and 12 bases lay between the germline ends. The germline V gene has CDR1 SNHLY and CDR2 FYNNEI. The CDR3 loop spans 13 amino acids. The CDR3 DNA reads TGTGCCAGTGGCCTGTGGGGGAACACTGAAGCTTTCTTT. It translates to CASGLWGNTEAFF. The variable domain in full, with the rest retrieved from reference TRBV2 and TRBJ1-1, is EPEVTQTPSHQVTQMGQEVILRCVPISNHLYFYWYRQILGQKVEFLVSFYNNEISEKSEIFDDQFSVERPDGSNFTLKIRSTKLEDSAMYFCASGLWGNTEAFFGQGTRLTVV.

The rearrangement joins TRBV4-1 to TRBJ1-2; 8 positions match TRBD1. Looked up from germline, CDR1 is MGHRA and CDR2 is YSYEKL. Trimming took 4 bases from V and 8 from J; bases not matched to a gene: 9. The CDR3 extends over 14 amino acids. The CDR3 is CASSLGTGSGGYTF. DNA of the CDR3: TGCGCCAGCAGCCTCGGGACAGGCTCTGGAGGCTACACCTTC.

This clone was counted between two and nine times. The chain uses TRBV2 and TRBJ2-5, with D possibly matching TRBD2 (6 bases). The V gene's germline CDR1 is SNHLY and CDR2 FYNNEI. The CDR3 extends over 15 amino acids. V was shortened by 5 bases and J by 5 bases, with 18 bases between the two germline ends. CDR3 in DNA: TGTGCCAGCAGTTCATCACGGCCAGGGAGGGAGACCCAGTACTTC. Its protein product is CASSSSRPGRETQYF.

About this clone: Since the CDR3 does not end with the conserved phenylalanine or tryptophan, this likely comes from a read error. The DNA is omitted, as the CDR3 cannot be located on it reliably, and the CDR3 follows TCRdb's listing. The V and J genes are TRBV5-6 and TRBJ1-2; the table's D call, TRBD1, has no DNA check behind it. CDR1 and CDR2 from the germline V gene are SGHDT and YYEEEE. 11 amino acids form the CDR3, both terminal residues included. The CDR3 loop is CASSSDRVVAV.

This clone was detected a few times. The genes are TRBV7-2 and TRBJ2-7; tentatively, D is TRBD1 (7 bases). CDR1 and CDR2 (germline): SGHTA, FQGNSA. V was cut by 2 bases and J by 4 bases, with 15 bases left in between. The CDR3 has 15 amino acids. CDR3 sequence: CASSLLPQGGYEQYF. DNA of the CDR3: TGTGCCAGCAGCTTACTACCTCAGGGGGGTTACGAGCAGTACTTC.

This rearrangement joins TRBV7-8 to TRBJ2-6; no definite D call. The CDR3 runs to 16 residues. The V end was cut by 6 bases, the J end by 3 bases, with 15 bases between. Germline CDR1 is SGHVS and CDR2 is FQNEAQ. The CDR3 loop is CASSRRNPDGANVLTF. In nucleotides, the CDR3 is TGTGCCAGCAGTCGAAGGAACCCCGATGGGGCCAACGTCCTGACTTTC.

The V and J genes are TRBV13 and TRBJ2-5, with 9 bases that match TRBD2. CDR3 length: 13 amino acids. J was trimmed by 4 bases and V by 7 bases; bases with no gene match: 4. The germline CDR1 and CDR2 sequences are PRHDT and FYEKMQ (reference sequence). CDR3 in amino acids: CASIHSGGETQYF. The CDR3, as DNA: TGTGCCAGCATACATAGCGGGGGAGAGACCCAGTACTTC.

This clone was counted a single time. The chain carries TRBV14 and TRBJ2-5; D is undetermined. V was trimmed by 1 base and J by 4 bases, leaving 16 bases between them. The CDR3 consists of 16 residues. CDR1 and CDR2 (germline): SGHDN, FVKESK. The DNA of the CDR3 is TGTGCCAGCAGCCAAGTCTCGCCAGTTTTCCGAGAGACCCAGTACTTC. Translated: CASSQVSPVFRETQYF.

The rearrangement joins TRBV5-8 to TRBJ2-1; D gene unclear. V was pared by 2 bases and J by 0 bases, with 9 bases between. This CDR3 is built from 15 residues. Germline assignment: CDR1 SGHTS and CDR2 YDEGEE. The CDR3 DNA sequence: TGTGCCAGCAGCTTCAACAGTGGCTCCTACAATGAGCAGTTCTTC. Its protein product is CASSFNSGSYNEQFF.

This clone was recorded only once. This sequence joins TRBV2 and TRBJ1-5; D remains unclear. The germline V gene has CDR1 SNHLY and CDR2 FYNNEI. V shed 3 bases and J shed 2 bases, with 11 bases lying between them. The CDR3 is 15 residues long. In DNA, the CDR3 is TGTGCCAGCAGTGATTCCGGGTTCGGCAATCAGCCCCAGCATTTT. This sequence encodes CASSDSGFGNQPQHF.

This clone has more than one count but fewer than ten. The J gene is TRBJ1-1, the V gene TRBV18; maybe TRBD1 (5 bases). With 4 bases removed from V and 5 bases from J, the gap between germline ends came to 11 bases. In germline, CDR1 is KGHSH, CDR2 LQKENI. This CDR3 contains 13 residues. CDR3 nucleotides: TGTGCCAGCTCACTTGGAGGGGTAACTGAAGCTTTCTTT. Its protein product is CASSLGGVTEAFF. The full variable domain, with the rest looked up from reference TRBV18 and TRBJ1-1, is NAGVMQNPRHLVRRRGQEARLRCSPMKGHSHVYWYRQLPEEGLKFMVYLQKENIIDESGMPKERFSAEFPKEGPSILRIQQVVRGDSAAYFCASSLGGVTEAFFGQGTRLTVV.